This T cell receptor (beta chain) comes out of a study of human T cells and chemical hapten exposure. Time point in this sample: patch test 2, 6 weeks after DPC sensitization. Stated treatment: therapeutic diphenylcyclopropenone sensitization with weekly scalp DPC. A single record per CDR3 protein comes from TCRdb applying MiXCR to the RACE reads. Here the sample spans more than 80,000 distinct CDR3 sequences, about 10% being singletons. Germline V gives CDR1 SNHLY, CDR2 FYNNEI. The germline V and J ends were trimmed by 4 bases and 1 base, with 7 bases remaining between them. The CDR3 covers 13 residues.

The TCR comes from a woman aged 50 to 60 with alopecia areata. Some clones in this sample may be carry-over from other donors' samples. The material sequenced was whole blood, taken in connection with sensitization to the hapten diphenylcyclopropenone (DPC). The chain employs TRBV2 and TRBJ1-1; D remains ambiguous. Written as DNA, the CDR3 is TGTGCCAGCAGTGGCCAAGGGAACACTGAAGCTTTCTTT. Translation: CASSGQGNTEAFF.